One sample yielded the 27 T cell receptor beta chains listed below, sequenced in a study of early T cells in non-severe SARS-CoV-2 infection. MiXCR, run by TCRdb on the 5' RACE reads, gives a single entry per CDR3 protein. The sample consists of tens of thousands of distinct CDR3 sequences, 13% of them appearing once. The specimen sequenced was whole blood. The receptor source for this set is an adult who was a healthcare worker with PCR-confirmed SARS-CoV-2 infection or an uninfected control (not recorded which).

This clonotype was observed many times. This sequence joins TRBV7-9 and TRBJ1-1; D unresolved. The CDR3 has 15 amino acids. CDR1 and CDR2 (germline): SEHNR, FQNEAQ (reference sequence). The V gene lost 3 bases and the J gene lost 1 base, with 12 bases spanning the gap. In DNA, the CDR3 is TGTGCCAGCAGCTTGGTTTTGTCAGGGAACACTGAAGCTTTCTTT. This sequence encodes CASSLVLSGNTEAFF.

This clonotype was detected many times. J is TRBJ2-1 and V is TRBV20-1; 12 positions agree with TRBD2. Per the germline V gene, CDR1 is DFQATT and CDR2 is SNEGSKA (reference sequence). This CDR3 is built from 14 residues. The V segment lost 6 bases and the J segment 8 bases; nucleotides outside the gene matches: 8. The CDR3 DNA follows: TGCAGTGCAGAAACTAGCGGGAGGTGGTATGAGCAGTTCTTC. Protein product: CSAETSGRWYEQFF.

The chain combines TRBV5-5 with TRBJ2-2, with TRBD1 matching 8 bases. CDR1 is SGHKS and CDR2 is YYEKEE in the germline V gene (reference sequence). CDR3 size: 16 residues. V lost 4 bases to trimming and J lost 5 bases; unmatched junction nucleotides: 10. The CDR3 coding sequence is TGTGCCAGCAGCACGACGGCCAGGGGGCTAACCGGGGAGCTGTTTTTT. Its protein is CASSTTARGLTGELFF.

The rearrangement uses TRBV12-3 or TRBV12-4 and TRBJ2-5; TRBD2 aligns across 11 bases. After removal of 4 bases from V and 1 base from J, the junction contained 11 bases not matched to a gene. This CDR3 contains 18 residues. CDR3 in DNA: TGTGCCAGCAGTTCGGGCAGACTCGGACTAGCGGGCCAAGAGACCCAGTACTTC. Translating it yields CASSSGRLGLAGQETQYF.

This clonotype was recorded a few times. This sequence joins TRBV6-2 or TRBV6-3 and TRBJ1-5; possibly TRBD1 for D (6 bases). The CDR3 has 12 amino acids. Per the germline V gene, CDR1 is MNHEY and CDR2 is SVGEGT. Trimming removed 8 bases at V and 7 bases at J, with 12 bases between. CDR3 region: CASGQGTQPQHF. The CDR3, as DNA: TGTGCCAGCGGGCAAGGGACACAGCCCCAGCATTTT.

This clonotype was seen ten or more times. This chain links TRBV27 with TRBJ1-1; D perhaps matches TRBD1 (6 bases). The length of the CDR3 is 12 residues. V dropped 6 bases and J dropped 5 bases, with 10 bases sitting between them. Germline-derived CDR1 and CDR2 are MNHEY and SMNVEV (reference sequence). This CDR3 reads CASSRTGTEAFF. DNA of the CDR3: TGTGCCAGCAGCCGAACAGGGACTGAAGCTTTCTTT.

The V call is TRBV7-2, the J call TRBJ1-1, with D possibly matching TRBD1 (6 bases). This CDR3 contains 13 residues. The V gene's germline CDR1 is SGHTA and CDR2 FQGNSA. Trimming removed 4 bases from V and 8 bases from J, with 14 bases in between. In DNA form, the CDR3 reads TGTGCCAGCAGCTACATAACCGGGACAGAAGCTTTCTTT. Translating gives CASSYITGTEAFF.

The chain recombines TRBV20-1 with TRBJ2-1, with 9 nucleotides matching TRBD1. CDR3 length: 13 amino acids. V lost 6 bases to trimming and J lost 9 bases; unmatched junction nucleotides: 9. The germline V gene encodes CDR1 DFQATT and CDR2 SNEGSKA (reference sequence). CDR3 nucleotide sequence: TGCAGTGCCAGGTACAGGGGGCTCGGTGAGCAGTTCTTC. The encoded protein is CSARYRGLGEQFF.

The chain has TRBV12-3 or TRBV12-4 and TRBJ2-5, with D possibly matching TRBD1 (7 bases). The ends were cut back, 2 bases at V and 4 bases at J, with 14 bases in the middle. This CDR3 spans 15 amino acids. The CDR3 protein is CASSLTAQGGETQYF. CDR3 coding DNA: TGTGCCAGCAGTTTAACGGCGCAGGGGGGAGAGACCCAGTACTTC.

This clonotype was seen more than once but under ten times. The chain recombines TRBV7-2 with TRBJ2-7; 11 nucleotides agree with TRBD1. Germline trimming cut 4 bases from V and 1 base from J; bases unmatched to any gene: 3. The CDR3 is made up of 15 amino acids. Germline lookup yields CDR1 SGHTA and CDR2 FQGNSA. The CDR3 nucleotides are TGTGCCAGCAGCTACGGACAGGGGGCATCCTACGAGCAGTACTTC. Amino acids: CASSYGQGASYEQYF. The whole variable domain, remainder taken from reference TRBV7-2 and TRBJ2-7, is GAGVSQSPSNKVTEKGKDVELRCDPISGHTALYWYRQSLGQGLEFLIYFQGNSAPDKSGLPSDRFSAERTGGSVSTLTIQRTQQEDSAVYLCASSYGQGASYEQYFGPGTRLTVT.

This clonotype was seen only a few times. The chain employs TRBV7-9 and TRBJ2-2; D is undetermined. V was shortened by 4 bases and J by 2 bases, with 11 bases between the two germline ends. CDR3 size: 15 residues. Per the germline V gene, CDR1 is SEHNR and CDR2 is FQNEAQ (reference sequence). The CDR3 sequence: CASSSGSTNTGELFF. DNA of the CDR3: TGTGCCAGCAGCTCAGGCTCTACCAACACCGGGGAGCTGTTTTTT.

This clonotype occurred many times. This chain links TRBV7-9 with TRBJ2-3; 7 nucleotides match TRBD2. Germline V gene sequence: CDR1 SEHNR, CDR2 FQNEAQ (reference sequence). The CDR3 totals 15 residues. With V trimmed by 3 bases and J by 1 base, 4 bases remained unmatched. CDR3 region: CASSFMAGGTDTQYF. CDR3 sequence (DNA): TGTGCCAGCAGCTTTATGGCGGGGGGCACAGATACGCAGTATTTT.

The table lists this clonotype with a few counts. The rearrangement uses TRBV12-3 or TRBV12-4 and TRBJ2-2, with 8 bases that match TRBD1. V lost 5 bases, J lost 7 bases, and 9 bases stayed unmatched. This CDR3 has 15 residues. The CDR3 region is CASSPLTGVSGELFF. Here the CDR3 DNA reads TGTGCCAGCAGTCCCCTGACAGGGGTCAGCGGGGAGCTGTTTTTT.

The sample holds one count of this clonotype. The gene calls are TRBV7-9 and TRBJ2-3; D is uncertain. CDR1 is SEHNR, CDR2 FQNEAQ, per germline (reference sequence). The germline V and J ends were trimmed by 6 bases and 0 bases, with 7 bases remaining between them. This CDR3 has 13 residues. The CDR3 coding sequence is TGTGCCAGCAGTGGAACTAGCACAGATACGCAGTATTTT. Protein product: CASSGTSTDTQYF.

This clonotype appeared a few times. The chain joins TRBV6-2 or TRBV6-3 to TRBJ2-3; D is perhaps TRBD2 (6 bases). The V end lost 4 bases, the J end lost 0 bases, and 11 bases lay between the germline ends. The CDR3 consists of 15 residues. Germline loops: CDR1 MNHEY, CDR2 SVGEGT. The CDR3 coding sequence is TGTGCCAGCAGTTCAAGAGCGGGTAGCACAGATACGCAGTATTTT. Protein product: CASSSRAGSTDTQYF.

Concerning this clonotype: A much larger clonotype is one base distant, so this may be a read error. The genes are TRBV7-3 and TRBJ1-1, with D unresolved. The CDR3 is 15 amino acids. CDR1 SGHTA and CDR2 FQGTGA come from the germline V gene. The DNA of the CDR3 is TGTGCCAGCAGGTTAACTCCAGGAATGGGTACTGAAGCTTTCTTT. Its protein product is CASRLTPGMGTEAFF.

This clonotype has more than one count but fewer than ten. V and J are TRBV5-1 and TRBJ1-1; D not resolved. Between the trimmed V and J ends, which lost 4 bases and 3 bases, there was a span of 4 bases. This CDR3 has 11 amino acids. Germline V gives CDR1 SGHRS, CDR2 YFSETQ. The CDR3 sequence is CASSIDTEAFF. Here the CDR3 DNA reads TGCGCCAGCAGCATTGACACTGAAGCTTTCTTT.

This clonotype has ten or more counts. The chain recombines TRBV6-2 or TRBV6-3 with TRBJ2-1; TRBD2 aligns across 7 bases. The J segment lost 1 base and the V segment lost 2 bases, leaving 2 bases of the junction unmatched. From germline, CDR1 is MNHEY and CDR2 SVGEGT. The CDR3 extends over 15 amino acids. As DNA, the CDR3 is TGTGCCAGCAGTTACGGGCGGGGGTCCTACAATGAGCAGTTCTTC. Encoded protein: CASSYGRGSYNEQFF.

In its sample, this clonotype was seen many times. V usage is TRBV4-1 and J usage is TRBJ1-5; D unresolved. Germline values: CDR1 MGHRA, CDR2 YSYEKL. The CDR3 runs to 17 residues. With 1 base removed from V and 3 bases from J, the gap between germline ends came to 16 bases. In nucleotides, the CDR3 is TGCGCCAGCAGCCAAGTTTTTGCGTGGGCAGTCAATCAGCCCCAGCATTTT. Its protein product is CASSQVFAWAVNQPQHF.

This clonotype has ten or more counts. The V call is TRBV7-9, the J call TRBJ2-1, with 9 positions matching TRBD2. Germline lookup yields CDR1 SEHNR and CDR2 FQNEAQ (reference sequence). Trimming at V came to 5 bases and at J to 5 bases, leaving 7 bases not matched to a gene. The length of the CDR3 is 15 residues. The CDR3 loop is CASSLYSGSNNEQFF. For the CDR3, the DNA is TGTGCCAGCAGCCTATATAGCGGGAGCAACAATGAGCAGTTCTTC.

This clonotype was recorded a few times. V usage is TRBV5-1 and J usage is TRBJ1-1, with D possibly being TRBD1 (5 bases). Germline V gene data show CDR1 as SGHRS and CDR2 as YFSETQ. There are 14 residues in the CDR3. The ends were cut back, 3 bases at V and 1 base at J, with 10 bases in the middle. CDR3 sequence: CASSSQTENTEAFF. CDR3 nucleotide sequence: TGCGCCAGCAGCTCGCAGACAGAGAACACTGAAGCTTTCTTT.

J is TRBJ2-1 and V is TRBV7-9; TRBD2 matches 7 bases. The CDR3 loop spans 20 amino acids. The V and J ends lost 5 bases and 0 bases, in that order; junction bases with no gene match: 19. Germline CDR1 SEHNR, CDR2 FQNEAQ (reference sequence). This CDR3 reads CASSPQWGGTVRSSYNEQFF. CDR3 coding DNA: TGTGCCAGCAGCCCACAGTGGGGAGGGACGGTCAGGAGCTCCTACAATGAGCAGTTCTTC. Drawing the rest from reference TRBV7-9 and TRBJ2-1, the complete variable domain is DTGVSQNPRHKITKRGQNVTFRCDPISEHNRLYWYRQTLGQGPEFLTYFQNEAQLEKSRLLSDRFSAERPKGSFSTLEIQRTEQGDSAMYLCASSPQWGGTVRSSYNEQFFGPGTRLTVL.

This clonotype appeared a few times. The CDR3 loop reads CASSLEGKGYNSPLHF. The CDR3 bases are TGCGCCAGCAGCTTGGAGGGGAAAGGATATAATTCACCCCTCCACTTT. The rearrangement joins TRBV5-1 to TRBJ1-6, with D possibly matching TRBD1 (5 bases). V lost 0 bases to trimming and J lost 4 bases, with 11 bases between them. The CDR3 loop spans 16 amino acids. Germline loops: CDR1 SGHRS, CDR2 YFSETQ.

This clonotype was observed a few times. This chain uses TRBV5-1 with TRBJ2-3, with D possibly matching TRBD2 (6 bases). This CDR3 has 14 amino acids. CDR1 and CDR2 (germline): SGHRS, YFSETQ. V lost 3 bases, J lost 6 bases, and 14 bases lay in between. In DNA form, the CDR3 reads TGCGCCAGCAGCTCCGGGACTCGATTGGATACGCAGTATTTT. This sequence encodes CASSSGTRLDTQYF.

This clonotype was found many times. This chain uses TRBV9 with TRBJ1-2, with 10 bases fitting TRBD1. The CDR3 spans 15 residues. The ends lost 4 bases at V and 2 bases at J; junction bases unmatched: 5. Germline-derived CDR1 and CDR2 are SGDLS and YYNGEE. The CDR3 region has the DNA TGTGCCAGCAGCACTCGGACAGGGGGGAACTATGGCTACACCTTC. Translating gives CASSTRTGGNYGYTF. The entire variable domain, with the rest obtained from reference TRBV9 and TRBJ1-2, is as follows: DSGVTQTPKHLITATGQRVTLRCSPRSGDLSVYWYQQSLDQGLQFLIQYYNGEERAKGNILERFSAQQFPDLHSELNLSSLELGDSALYFCASSTRTGGNYGYTFGSGTRLTVV.

This clonotype was observed many times. The CDR3 reads CASSLIGIEEKLFF. The CDR3, as DNA: TGTGCCAGCAGCTTAATTGGGATCGAGGAAAAACTGTTTTTT. The rearrangement joins TRBV7-9 to TRBJ1-4; D not resolved. Trimming cost V 2 bases and J 8 bases, with 12 bases left between them. Germline assignment: CDR1 SEHNR and CDR2 FQNEAQ (reference sequence). This CDR3 comprises 14 residues.

For this clonotype: A read error may account for a junction end that differs from germline. The genes are TRBV29-1 and TRBJ1-1; D uncertain. CDR1 and CDR2 from the germline V gene are SQVTM and ANQGSEA. There are 11 residues in the CDR3. CDR3 sequence reads: CSVDGREASLF. DNA for the CDR3: TGCAGCGTTGATGGTAGGGAGGCTTCTCTCTTT.